This passage covers 32 T cell receptor beta chains from one sample sequenced in a study of OX40 agonist ivuxolimab in advanced cancers. Assay: immunoSEQ multiplex PCR; the TCRdb copy retains only in-frame clones and omits some. The sample lists roughly 40,000 clones, 85% to 90% seen once, with over 5.5% in the top ten. The material was CD4+ or CD8+ T cells sorted from blood, obtained in a trial of the OX40 agonist ivuxolimab. The receptors shown here come from an adult with an advanced solid tumor such as melanoma, head and neck, liver or kidney cancer.

The chain combines TRBV5-1 with TRBJ1-3, with TRBD1 identical over 7 bases. CDR1 and CDR2 (germline): SGHRS, YFSETQ. The CDR3 is 15 residues long. V shed 0 bases, J shed 2 bases, and the junction held 2 bases outside the gene matches. DNA for the CDR3: TGCGCCAGCAGCTTGGGGGACAGAACTGGAAACACCATATATTTT. Encoded protein: CASSLGDRTGNTIYF.

V usage is TRBV20-1 and J usage is TRBJ2-5; D uncertain. This CDR3 has 11 amino acids. V was trimmed by 1 base and J by 4 bases, leaving 4 bases between them. Germline CDR1 reads DFQATT; CDR2 reads SNEGSKA (reference sequence). The CDR3, as DNA: TGCAGTGCTAGAGCTGCAGAGACCCAGTACTTC. Its protein is CSARAAETQYF.

The V and J genes are TRBV6-5 and TRBJ2-7; D might be TRBD2 (7 bases). The ends were cut back, 6 bases at V and 5 bases at J, with 14 bases in the middle. This CDR3 is built from 13 residues. The germline V gene has CDR1 MNHEY and CDR2 SVGAGI. The CDR3, as DNA: TGTGCCAGCAGCCCGCCGGGGGGCCACGAGCAGTACTTC. Encoded protein: CASSPPGGHEQYF.

The chain uses TRBV6-5 and TRBJ2-2, with D possibly matching TRBD1 (6 bases). Germline CDR1 is MNHEY and CDR2 is SVGAGI. This CDR3 region has 14 residues. V was pared by 7 bases and J by 2 bases, with 11 bases between. The CDR3 bases are TGTGCCAGCAAGCCAGGGGTTAACACCGGGGAGCTGTTTTTT. It codes for CASKPGVNTGELFF.

The chain employs TRBV5-6 and TRBJ1-2; D remains ambiguous. The germline V gene has CDR1 SGHDT and CDR2 YYEEEE. The CDR3 loop spans 13 amino acids. Between the trimmed V and J ends, which lost 3 bases and 5 bases, there was a span of 11 bases. CDR3 in amino acids: CASSSDIVYGYTF. Written as DNA, the CDR3 is TGTGCCAGCAGCTCTGACATCGTTTATGGCTACACCTTC.

The gene calls are TRBV5-4 and TRBJ2-3, with TRBD2 matching over 12 bases. V lost 4 bases and J lost 4; bases outside the gene matches: 7. Germline V CDR1 and CDR2: SGHNT, YYREEE (reference sequence). The CDR3 runs 16 residues. CDR3 region: CASSVRLAGVSDTQYF. The CDR3 DNA reads TGTGCCAGCAGCGTTCGACTAGCGGGAGTCTCAGATACGCAGTATTTT.

V gene TRBV9 combines with J gene TRBJ2-5, with 8 bases matching TRBD1. Germline assignment: CDR1 SGDLS and CDR2 YYNGEE. The CDR3 is made up of 17 amino acids. Trimming removed 0 bases from V and 4 bases from J; junction bases left unmatched: 11. The CDR3 reads CASSVDPPGGGLETQYF. Here the CDR3 DNA reads TGTGCCAGCAGCGTAGACCCCCCAGGGGGCGGTTTAGAGACCCAGTACTTC.

The chain links TRBV28 to TRBJ1-1, with TRBD1 identical over 8 bases. CDR3 size: 13 residues. CDR1 and CDR2 (germline): MDHEN, SYDVKM. V shed 6 bases and J 6 bases; nucleotides not matched to a gene: 6. CDR3 amino acids: CASRRTGRAEAFF. The DNA for the CDR3 is TGTGCCAGCAGGAGGACAGGGAGGGCTGAAGCTTTCTTT.

The chain employs TRBV6-5 and TRBJ2-5; the D gene is possibly TRBD2 (6 bases). The CDR3 totals 13 residues. Germline values: CDR1 MNHEY, CDR2 SVGAGI. Trimming cost V 6 bases and J 4 bases, with 12 bases left between them. As DNA, the CDR3 is TGTGCCAGCAGCGGGACTGGCGGAGAGACCCAGTACTTC. Translation gives CASSGTGGETQYF.

The J gene is TRBJ1-3, the V gene TRBV7-3; D gene ambiguous. Trimming stripped 2 bases from V and 0 bases from J, with 8 bases between. The CDR3 contains 15 residues. Germline CDR1 and CDR2: SGHTA and FQGTGA. The CDR3 is CASSLYGSSGNTIYF. In DNA, the CDR3 is TGTGCCAGCAGCTTATACGGATCCTCTGGAAACACCATATATTTT.

This clone was picked up a small number of times. The chain uses TRBV19 and TRBJ2-3, with D possibly being TRBD2 (6 bases). Trimming removed 5 bases at V and 6 bases at J, with 18 bases between. This CDR3 has 15 amino acids. CDR1 and CDR2 from the germline V gene are LNHDA and SQIVND (reference sequence). This CDR3 reads CASSQVRLGVDTQYF. In nucleotides, the CDR3 is TGTGCCAGTAGTCAAGTACGACTAGGGGTGGATACGCAGTATTTT.

The chain combines TRBV6-1 with TRBJ2-3, with unresolved D. The ends were cut back, 1 base at V and 2 bases at J, with 13 bases in the middle. This CDR3 is 16 amino acids long. Germline values: CDR1 MNHNS, CDR2 SASEGT. CDR3 region: CASSEGQPIPTDTQYF. Written as DNA, the CDR3 is TGTGCCAGCAGTGAAGGACAACCGATTCCCACAGATACGCAGTATTTT.

This chain connects TRBV28 to TRBJ1-5; D unresolved. Trimming stripped 1 base from V and 7 bases from J, with 11 bases between. This CDR3 is 14 amino acids long. CDR1 and CDR2 (germline): MDHEN, SYDVKM. For the CDR3, the DNA is TGTGCCAGCAGTTTATCTGGGGTACACCAGCCCCAGCATTTT. Protein: CASSLSGVHQPQHF.

The chain joins TRBV19 to TRBJ2-7; D possibly corresponds to TRBD1 (6 bases). Trimming removed 5 bases from V and 5 bases from J, with 13 bases in between. Looked up from germline, CDR1 is LNHDA and CDR2 is SQIVND (reference sequence). There are 13 residues in the CDR3. CDR3 protein: CASSPTGFDEQYF. The CDR3 bases are TGTGCCAGTAGTCCCACAGGGTTCGACGAGCAGTACTTC.

The chain is built from TRBV19 and TRBJ1-4; D is unclear. Germline loops: CDR1 LNHDA, CDR2 SQIVND (reference sequence). The V end lost 7 bases, the J end lost 4 bases, and 10 bases lay between the germline ends. CDR3 size: 13 residues. CDR3 bases: TGTGCCAGTAATGTCGGGGTTAATGAAAAACTGTTTTTT. Protein product: CASNVGVNEKLFF.

A single count supports this clone. V gene TRBV7-3 combines with J gene TRBJ2-1; D may correspond to TRBD1 or TRBD2 (6 bases each). Germline lookup yields CDR1 SGHTA and CDR2 FQGTGA. V was cut by 3 bases and J by 5 bases, with 14 bases left in between. CDR3 length: 15 residues. The CDR3 DNA is TGTGCCAGCAGCTTCGGGGGCTTCGACAACAATGAGCAGTTCTTC. Amino acid sequence: CASSFGGFDNNEQFF.

The CDR3 DNA sequence: TGCGCCAGCAGCTCGGTGACAGCGAACACTGAAGCTTTCTTT. Protein product: CASSSVTANTEAFF. The rearrangement joins TRBV5-1 to TRBJ1-1; maybe TRBD1 (5 bases). CDR1 is SGHRS, CDR2 YFSETQ, per germline. Trimming removed 3 bases at V and 1 base at J, with 10 bases between. The CDR3 runs to 14 residues.

The chain combines TRBV10-3 with TRBJ2-7; either TRBD1 or TRBD2 may supply D (5 bases each). The germline CDR1 and CDR2 sequences are ENHRY and SYGVKD. V was cut by 0 bases and J by 5 bases, with 20 bases left in between. The CDR3 covers 17 residues. CDR3 DNA sequence: TGTGCCATCAGTGAGTCTTCGACGGGACCCCGGGGCGACGAGCAGTACTTC. Amino acids: CAISESSTGPRGDEQYF.

The rearrangement links TRBV2 to TRBJ1-1; TRBD1 agrees at 8 bases. Losses at the gene ends were 7 bases for V and 2 bases for J; bases not matched to a gene: 6. There are 14 residues in the CDR3. CDR1 and CDR2 (germline): SNHLY, FYNNEI. The CDR3 is CASTPDRDNTEAFF. Written as DNA, the CDR3 is TGTGCCAGCACCCCGGACAGGGACAACACTGAAGCTTTCTTT.

In this sample, this clone turned up once. The V call is TRBV5-1, the J call TRBJ2-5; 7 nucleotides line up with TRBD2. Per the germline V gene, CDR1 is SGHRS and CDR2 is YFSETQ. The CDR3 runs to 13 residues. The trim removed 0 bases at V and 11 bases at J, leaving 7 bases unmatched. CDR3 DNA sequence: TGCGCCAGCAGCTTGGTGGGAACGCGGGAGCAGTACTTC. Translating it yields CASSLVGTREQYF.

The chain has TRBV10-3 and TRBJ2-4; 8 bases fit TRBD2. V was clipped by 2 bases and J by 1 base; unmatched bases: 4. This CDR3 region has 16 residues. Per germline, CDR1 ENHRY and CDR2 SYGVKD. CDR3 bases: TGTGCCATCAGTGAGAGAGCGGGAGATGCCAAAAACATTCAGTACTTC. Its translation is CAISERAGDAKNIQYF.

This clone appeared once. The chain has TRBV19 and TRBJ1-3; the match to TRBD1 covers 11 bases. Germline lookup yields CDR1 LNHDA and CDR2 SQIVND (reference sequence). This CDR3 comprises 20 residues. The V segment lost 6 bases and the J segment 2 bases; nucleotides outside the gene matches: 18. In DNA form, the CDR3 reads TGTGCCAGTAGCCGAACCGCCGGGACAGGGGGGAGTTACGCTGGAAACACCATATATTTT. Protein product: CASSRTAGTGGSYAGNTIYF.

DNA of the CDR3: TGCGCCAGTAAGCGACTAGCGGGGGCCTACGAGCAGTACTTC. This gives the protein CASKRLAGAYEQYF. V usage is TRBV5-1 and J usage is TRBJ2-7; TRBD2 agrees at 12 bases. Germline V lookup: CDR1 SGHRS, CDR2 YFSETQ. This CDR3 contains 14 residues. Unmatched junction bases numbered 5, after V lost 8 bases and J lost 2 bases.

The chain uses TRBV28 and TRBJ2-7, with a weak D call TRBD2 (6 bases). CDR1 and CDR2 from the germline V gene are MDHEN and SYDVKM. V shed 6 bases and J shed 2 bases, with 17 bases lying between them. The CDR3 contains 15 residues. In DNA form, the CDR3 reads TGTGCCAGCAGCAAGGGCGGGGCCTTCCCCTACGAGCAGTACTTC. Amino acid sequence: CASSKGGAFPYEQYF.

Written as DNA, the CDR3 is TGTGCCAGCAGCGTAGTCGACAGGGGGGGTTATGGCTACACCTTC. Encoded protein: CASSVVDRGGYGYTF. The J gene is TRBJ1-2, the V gene TRBV9; 9 bases agree with TRBD1. Per germline, CDR1 SGDLS and CDR2 YYNGEE. V gave up 0 bases and J gave up 5 bases; unmatched junction bases: 5. CDR3 length: 15 residues.

This chain joins TRBV7-9 and TRBJ2-3; TRBD1 is a possible D gene (5 bases). Germline CDR1 is SEHNR and CDR2 is FQNEAQ (reference sequence). This CDR3 has 13 residues. V was trimmed by 1 base and J by 4 bases, leaving 6 bases between them. CDR3 region: CASSLGQPDTQYF. In DNA, the CDR3 is TGTGCCAGCAGCTTAGGACAGCCAGATACGCAGTATTTT.

The rearrangement joins TRBV28 to TRBJ1-2, with TRBD1 matching 9 bases. The length of the CDR3 is 15 residues. Germline V gene sequence: CDR1 MDHEN, CDR2 SYDVKM. Trimming removed 4 bases from V and 3 bases from J; junction bases left unmatched: 6. The DNA of the CDR3 is TGTGCCAGCAGTTCGGGGACAGGGAAGTACTATGGCTACACCTTC. It yields the protein CASSSGTGKYYGYTF.

In this sample, this clone turned up once. CDR3 loop: CASSIAGQGHSGNTIYF. Written as DNA, the CDR3 is TGTGCCAGCTCCATAGCAGGACAGGGGCACTCTGGAAACACCATATATTTT. The chain couples TRBV18 to TRBJ1-3, with 9 bases that match TRBD1. Germline CDR1 KGHSH, CDR2 LQKENI. The CDR3 totals 17 residues. Losses at the gene ends were 6 bases for V and 0 bases for J; bases not matched to a gene: 9.

The chain has TRBV5-1 and TRBJ2-2, with 14 bases matching TRBD2. The CDR3 spans 17 residues. Germline lookup yields CDR1 SGHRS and CDR2 YFSETQ. J gave up 4 bases and V 3 bases, and 5 bases lay outside the gene matches. CDR3 nucleotide sequence: TGCGCCAGCAGCTGGGGGACTAGCGGGAGAGTCACCGGGGAGCTGTTTTTT. Translation gives CASSWGTSGRVTGELFF. Looking up the rest from reference TRBV5-1 and TRBJ2-2 gives the full variable domain: KAGVTQTPRYLIKTRGQQVTLSCSPISGHRSVSWYQQTPGQGLQFLFEYFSETQRNKGNFPGRFSGRQFSNSRSEMNVSTLELGDSALYLCASSWGTSGRVTGELFFGEGSRLTVL.

The table lists this clone with a count of one. The V and J genes are TRBV5-1 and TRBJ2-1; D gene unclear. The CDR3 totals 14 residues. Germline-derived CDR1 and CDR2 are SGHRS and YFSETQ. The germline V and J ends were trimmed by 2 bases and 0 bases, with 6 bases remaining between them. The CDR3 loop is CASSFGDSYNEQFF. The CDR3 DNA sequence: TGCGCCAGCAGCTTTGGGGACTCCTACAATGAGCAGTTCTTC.

For this clone: Compared with germline, one end of the junction differs, possibly owing to a read error. The chain joins TRBV4-2 to TRBJ2-7; D might be TRBD2 (5 bases). The CDR3 is 14 residues long. Germline V gene lookup returns CDR1 LGHNA and CDR2 YNFKEQ. CDR3 residues: CAGSQVTGEREQYF. The CDR3 bases are TGTGCCGGCAGCCAAGTGACGGGTGAGCGGGAGCAGTACTTC.

The chain has TRBV6-5 and TRBJ2-5, with D unresolved. This CDR3 comprises 15 residues. Trimming pared 2 bases from V and 7 bases from J, leaving 17 bases between. CDR1 and CDR2 from the germline V gene are MNHEY and SVGAGI. The CDR3 loop is CASSYPVFGKRTQYF. The CDR3, as DNA: TGTGCCAGCAGTTACCCCGTTTTTGGGAAGAGGACCCAGTACTTC.